These 30 T cell receptor beta chains share one sample of origin, sequenced in a study of tumor-infiltrating lymphocytes in primary liver carcinoma. Both blood RNA, taken from unsorted whole blood, and germline DNA were extracted. With 500 to 650 ng total RNA as template and a constant-region primer, TCR beta cDNA was made. Three rounds of nested multiplex PCR with slightly modified ARM-PCR produced TCR beta libraries. Researchers ran the first two PCR rounds for around 10 cycles each with TRBV1-TRBV30 forward primers and a C-beta reverse primer. TCRdb used MiXCR to reprocess the multiplex PCR reads, holding one entry per CDR3 protein. The profile covers 300,000 to 350,000 distinct CDR3 sequences, with approximately 64% appearing a single time and 5% to 6.5% taken by the ten largest. The sample comprised peripheral blood. The origin of the receptors is a man between 40 and 49 years old with primary liver carcinoma and hepatitis B virus infection.

V usage is TRBV4-2 and J usage is TRBJ2-7, with D perhaps given as TRBD1 or TRBD2 (5 bases each). From germline, CDR1 is LGHNA and CDR2 YNFKEQ. CDR3 length: 15 residues. Between the trimmed V and J ends, which lost 0 bases and 7 bases, there was a span of 16 bases. The CDR3 sequence is CASSQDGAERGEQYF. CDR3 DNA: TGTGCCAGCAGCCAAGATGGGGCCGAGCGCGGGGAGCAGTACTTC.

V gene TRBV11-3 combines with J gene TRBJ2-7; D remains unclear. CDR3 length equals 13 residues. Germline V CDR1 and CDR2: SGHNT, YENEEA. The V end lost 2 bases, the J end lost 3 bases, and 8 bases lay between the germline ends. For the CDR3, the DNA is TGTGCCAGCAGCTTATCGACTGGCTACGAGCAGTACTTC. Protein: CASSLSTGYEQYF. Combining the CDR3 with reference TRBV11-3 and TRBJ2-7 gives the whole variable domain EAGVVQSPRYKIIEKKQPVAFWCNPISGHNTLYWYLQNLGQGPELLIRYENEEAVDDSQLPKDRFSAERLKGVDSTLKIQPAELGDSAVYLCASSLSTGYEQYFGPGTRLTVT.

The chain uses TRBV20-1 and TRBJ2-7; D unclear. This CDR3 contains 11 residues. Trimming took 0 bases from V and 3 from J, leaving 3 bases between them. CDR1 and CDR2 (germline): DFQATT, SNEGSKA (reference sequence). CDR3 DNA sequence: TGCAGTGCTAGAGAGAACTACGAGCAGTACTTC. It specifies CSARENYEQYF.

The sample holds many counts of this clonotype. The rearrangement uses TRBV12-3 or TRBV12-4 and TRBJ1-1; D not certain. The CDR3 covers 15 residues. V was cut by 7 bases and J by 6 bases, with 21 bases left in between. Written as DNA, the CDR3 is TGTGCCAGCACTACCTTGGGCCTCTTTGGGGCTGAAGCTTTCTTT. Its translation is CASTTLGLFGAEAFF.

J is TRBJ2-7 and V is TRBV10-3, with 11 bases that match TRBD1. V shed 4 bases and J 6 bases; nucleotides not matched to a gene: 8. Germline CDR1 ENHRY, CDR2 SYGVKD. This CDR3 comprises 15 residues. This CDR3 reads CAISVPGQGGGEQYF. DNA of the CDR3: TGTGCCATCAGTGTGCCGGGACAGGGGGGTGGCGAGCAGTACTTC.

A word on this clonotype: A junction end diverges from the germline sequence, so it may reflect a read error. The chain is built from TRBV6-1 and TRBJ2-6; D could derive from TRBD1 or TRBD2 (6 bases each). CDR3 size: 19 residues. CDR1 MNHNS and CDR2 SASEGT come from the germline V gene. CDR3 nucleotides: TGTGCCAACAGTGAAAGGAGGGGGAGTGGGATCTCTGGGGCCAACGTCCTGACTTTC. Its translation is CANSERRGSGISGANVLTF.

Details on this clonotype: A much larger clone lies one base from this, so it may be a read error. J is TRBJ1-6 and V is TRBV6-6, with 7 bases fitting TRBD1. CDR1 and CDR2 from the germline V gene are MNHNY and SVGAGI (reference sequence). The CDR3 loop spans 14 amino acids. In DNA form, the CDR3 reads TGTGCCATCAGTTTGGACAGGAGTAATTCACCCCTCCACTTT. Its translation is CAISLDRSNSPLHF.

The V call is TRBV20-1, the J call TRBJ2-5; D is ambiguous. In germline, CDR1 is DFQATT, CDR2 SNEGSKA (reference sequence). V lost 3 bases to trimming and J lost 5 bases, with 4 bases between them. The CDR3 is 10 amino acids. CDR3 DNA sequence: TGCAGTGCTAGCGGGGAGACCCAGTACTTC. It is translated as CSASGETQYF.

This clonotype was picked up many times. J is TRBJ2-1 and V is TRBV7-9, with 9 bases aligning to TRBD2. The germline CDR1 and CDR2 sequences are SEHNR and FQNEAQ (reference sequence). CDR3 size: 16 residues. V trimming: 1 base; J trimming: 6 bases; junction bases outside the gene matches: 7. The CDR3 sequence is CASSLGRVTSGNEQFF. The CDR3 nucleotides are TGTGCCAGCAGCTTAGGACGAGTGACTAGCGGCAATGAGCAGTTCTTC.

The chain uses TRBV5-4 and TRBJ1-3, with D unresolved. This CDR3 contains 15 residues. The germline V gene encodes CDR1 SGHNT and CDR2 YYREEE (reference sequence). V dropped 4 bases and J dropped 0 bases, with 11 bases sitting between them. CDR3 residues: CASSRGPGSGNTIYF. The CDR3 region has the DNA TGTGCCAGCAGCCGTGGACCCGGCTCTGGAAACACCATATATTTT.

The V call is TRBV6-2 or TRBV6-3, the J call TRBJ1-2, with 7 bases identical to TRBD1. Trimming took 10 bases from V and 1 from J; bases not matched to a gene: 12. CDR3 length: 15 amino acids. Germline V gives CDR1 MNHEY, CDR2 SVGEGT. The CDR3 spells CANSYPGTVNYGYTF. The CDR3 nucleotides read TGTGCCAATAGTTACCCAGGGACAGTTAACTATGGCTACACCTTC.

V is TRBV28 and J is TRBJ2-7; D ambiguous. Per the germline V gene, CDR1 is MDHEN and CDR2 is SYDVKM. The CDR3 is 13 residues long. V lost 5 bases to trimming and J lost 3 bases, with 11 bases between them. The CDR3, as DNA: TGTGCCAGCAGTCCCCCGGAGAGCTACGAGCAGTACTTC. Protein: CASSPPESYEQYF.

Comment on this clonotype: Sequence at one end of the junction differs from germline and may be a read error. This chain uses TRBV4-3 with TRBJ2-7; possibly TRBD2 for D (5 bases). CDR3 length: 17 residues. CDR1 is LGHNA, CDR2 YSLEER, per germline. This CDR3 reads CASSQGHVRETGYEQYF. The CDR3 DNA is TGCGCCAGCAGCCAAGGGCATGTAAGGGAGACGGGCTACGAGCAGTATTTC.

Details on this clonotype: The junction departs from germline at one end; a sequencing error may be responsible. The chain recombines TRBV11-2 with TRBJ2-2, with D perhaps matching TRBD2 (7 bases). Germline V gives CDR1 SGHAT, CDR2 FQNNGV. The CDR3 runs to 13 residues. The CDR3 loop reads CASSDWVAGGLSF. CDR3 DNA sequence: TGTGCCAGCAGCGATTGGGTGGCCGGGGGGCTGTCTTTT.

The genes are TRBV4-1 and TRBJ2-4; possibly TRBD2 for D (7 bases). CDR1 MGHRA and CDR2 YSYEKL come from the germline V gene. The CDR3 runs 18 residues. V lost 0 bases to trimming and J lost 8 bases, with 23 bases between them. CDR3 nucleotide sequence: TGCGCCAGCAGCCAAGATTTCCCGAGGGGGGGGGCGCGTGACATTCAGTACTTC. Protein sequence: CASSQDFPRGGARDIQYF.

As concerns this clonotype: A read error may be the cause here, since a much bigger clone is one base away. The rearrangement joins TRBV5-5 to TRBJ2-5, with D perhaps TRBD1 or TRBD2 (5 bases each). This CDR3 has 14 amino acids. Germline lookup yields CDR1 SGHKS and CDR2 YYEKEE (reference sequence). V was shortened by 4 bases and J by 14 bases, with 24 bases between the two germline ends. CDR3 amino acids: CASSPGPSSYEHYF. The CDR3 bases are TGTGCCAGCAGCCCGGGACCTTCCTCCTACGAGCACTACTTC.

This chain links TRBV28 with TRBJ2-7; no firm D call. The V end lost 7 bases, the J end lost 0 bases, and 16 bases lay between the germline ends. The germline gives CDR1 MDHEN, CDR2 SYDVKM. The CDR3 loop spans 15 amino acids. The CDR3 protein is CASTVPGASSYEQYF. CDR3 nucleotides: TGTGCCAGCACTGTACCAGGCGCTAGCTCCTACGAGCAGTACTTC.

With respect to this clonotype: A much larger clone is a single base away; this may be a read error. The chain employs TRBV10-3 and TRBJ2-5; 9 bases map to TRBD2. This CDR3 is 15 amino acids long. Germline CDR1 reads ENHRY; CDR2 reads SYGVKD. Trimming removed 8 bases from V and 5 bases from J; junction bases left unmatched: 12. For the CDR3, the DNA is TGTGCCATCCAGGGAGTAGCGGGAGATGTGGAGACCCAGTACTTC. It specifies CAIQGVAGDVETQYF.

This clonotype showed up many times. The chain carries TRBV4-1 and TRBJ1-1; D perhaps matches TRBD1 (6 bases). The germline V gene encodes CDR1 MGHRA and CDR2 YSYEKL. V lost 4 bases and J 1 base, leaving 16 bases between the germline ends. This CDR3 contains 16 residues. Written as DNA, the CDR3 is TGCGCCAGCAGCCCGATGGGCGGGGGCGCGAACACTGAAGCTTTCTTT. This encodes CASSPMGGGANTEAFF.

On this clonotype itself: A read error may be the cause here, since a much bigger clone is one base away. The CDR3 nucleotides are TGTGCCAGCAGCTTTCAGAAGTACGAGCAGTACTTC. Translated: CASSFQKYEQYF. The J gene is TRBJ2-7, the V gene TRBV12-3 or TRBV12-4; D is unclear. The CDR3 totals 12 residues. V lost 6 bases and J lost 4, with 10 bases in between.

To note about this clonotype: A much larger clone differs by one base, so this may be a read error. The V call is TRBV10-1, the J call TRBJ2-1; weak D call: TRBD1 (6 bases). V was pared by 6 bases and J by 3 bases, with 15 bases between. The CDR3 loop spans 15 amino acids. Germline V lookup: CDR1 WNHNN, CDR2 SYGVQD (reference sequence). The CDR3 DNA reads as TGCGCCAGCAGCCCAGGGGAGTCACGCTACAATGAGCAGTTCTTC. It yields the protein CASSPGESRYNEQFF.

This clonotype was counted many times. The CDR3 sequence: CASSRDRAGYTF. CDR3 coding DNA: TGCGCCAGCAGCCGCGACAGGGCCGGCTACACCTTC. V and J are TRBV4-1 and TRBJ1-2; TRBD1 aligns across 7 bases. The CDR3 sequence is 12 residues long. Germline CDR1 MGHRA, CDR2 YSYEKL. Trimming cost V 4 bases and J 8 bases; bases outside gene matches: 4.

This clonotype was picked up one time. One junction end disagrees with the germline gene, perhaps due to a read error. V usage is TRBV11-2 and J usage is TRBJ2-2, with D hard to call. CDR1 SGHAT and CDR2 FQNNGV come from the germline V gene. The CDR3 has 15 residues. CDR3 DNA: TGTGCCAACAGCTTATGGGTCCTGAACACCGGGGAGCTGTTTTTT. This sequence encodes CANSLWVLNTGELFF.

This clonotype occurred a few times. This rearrangement joins TRBV7-9 to TRBJ2-2; no reliable D call. The germline V gene encodes CDR1 SEHNR and CDR2 FQNEAQ (reference sequence). The CDR3 loop spans 15 amino acids. V lost 1 base, J lost 7 bases, and 13 bases lay in between. This CDR3 is CASSLVGRKVGELFF. The CDR3 DNA follows: TGTGCCAGCAGCTTAGTTGGTCGGAAAGTCGGGGAGCTGTTTTTT. Complete variable domain (other parts from reference TRBV7-9 and TRBJ2-2): DTGVSQNPRHKITKRGQNVTFRCDPISEHNRLYWYRQTLGQGPEFLTYFQNEAQLEKSRLLSDRFSAERPKGSFSTLEIQRTEQGDSAMYLCASSLVGRKVGELFFGEGSRLTVL.

Only one count was recorded for this clonotype. Here the CDR3 omits its conserved ending phenylalanine or tryptophan, so a read error is the likely source. The rearrangement uses TRBV6-5 and TRBJ1-1, with 7 bases identical to TRBD1. The CDR3 totals 15 residues. The germline gives CDR1 MNHEY, CDR2 SVGAGI. The CDR3 DNA is TGTACCAGCTTCCGGGACAGAACTGAATTCCCTGAAGCTTTCCTT. Translation: CTSFRDRTEFPEAFL.

In this sample, this clonotype turned up once. The J gene is TRBJ2-1, the V gene TRBV20-1, with unresolved D. Germline loops: CDR1 DFQATT, CDR2 SNEGSKA (reference sequence). Trimming pared 6 bases from V and 10 bases from J, leaving 13 bases between. The CDR3 totals 11 residues. CDR3: CSAIFRREQFF. CDR3 coding DNA: TGCAGTGCGATTTTCCGTCGGGAGCAGTTCTTC.

V gene TRBV5-1 combines with J gene TRBJ2-1, with a possible D match to TRBD2 (6 bases). CDR1 SGHRS and CDR2 YFSETQ come from the germline V gene. V lost 4 bases to trimming and J lost 6 bases, with 17 bases between them. The CDR3 has 15 amino acids. The DNA of the CDR3 is TGCGCCAGCAGCGCCGGAAAGGGACTTGGCAATGAGCAGTTCTTC. This sequence encodes CASSAGKGLGNEQFF.

As regards this clonotype: It may be a read error: a sequence one base away is much more abundant. The rearrangement joins TRBV6-5 to TRBJ1-3; TRBD1 matches 9 bases. Germline V gene data show CDR1 as MNHEY and CDR2 as SVGAGI. The CDR3 is 15 amino acids. The V gene end was trimmed by 6 bases and the J gene end by 1 base; junction bases not matched to a gene: 4. The CDR3 is CASSQDRGSGNTIYF. CDR3 in DNA: TGTGCCAGCAGCCAGGACAGGGGATCTGGAAACACCATATATTTT.

This clonotype was recorded many times. V usage is TRBV11-2 and J usage is TRBJ2-5; TRBD2 might be the D (7 bases). The length of the CDR3 is 14 residues. The V and J ends lost 6 bases and 5 bases respectively, with 16 bases between them. Germline loops: CDR1 SGHAT, CDR2 FQNNGV. CDR3 nucleotide sequence: TGTGCCAGCAGGATAGTAGGGGGGGGGGAGACCCAGTACTTC. Translation: CASRIVGGGETQYF.

This clonotype was detected a few times. This rearrangement joins TRBV10-3 to TRBJ2-5; 7 nucleotides line up with TRBD2. V was pared by 0 bases and J by 4 bases, with 2 bases of the junction left unmatched. From germline, CDR1 is ENHRY and CDR2 SYGVKD. The CDR3 spans 14 residues. The CDR3 region is CAISESPGGETQYF. In nucleotides, the CDR3 is TGTGCCATCAGTGAGTCCCCGGGGGGAGAGACCCAGTACTTC.